The next 21 T cell receptor beta chains were all read from a single sample in a study of human T cells and chemical hapten exposure. This sample's time point: patch test 2, 6 weeks after DPC sensitization. Noted treatment: therapeutic diphenylcyclopropenone sensitization with weekly scalp DPC. Each CDR3 protein gets one entry after TCRdb re-called the RACE reads with MiXCR. The sample lists just over 350,000 distinct CDR3 sequences; 6% to 7% were seen once. Sequencing was performed on whole blood, taken in connection with sensitization to the hapten diphenylcyclopropenone (DPC). These receptors came from a woman younger than 30 with alopecia areata. Some clones in this sample may be carry-over from other donors' samples.

This clonotype was found a few times. The V and J genes are TRBV27 and TRBJ2-1, with 9 positions matching TRBD1. V shed 5 bases, J shed 6 bases, and the junction held 8 bases outside the gene matches. Germline loops: CDR1 MNHEY, CDR2 SMNVEV (reference sequence). CDR3 size: 15 residues. The CDR3 reads CASSLIQGARNEQFF. The DNA for the CDR3 is TGTGCCAGCAGTCTGATACAGGGGGCTCGCAATGAGCAGTTCTTC.

The chain has TRBV14 and TRBJ2-3; possibly TRBD1 for D (5 bases). The ends were cut back, 0 bases at V and 6 bases at J, with 13 bases in the middle. The CDR3 is made up of 15 amino acids. Per germline, CDR1 SGHDN and CDR2 FVKESK. The CDR3 coding sequence is TGTGCCAGCAGCCAAGATACAGGAATGACGGATACGCAGTATTTT. Its protein is CASSQDTGMTDTQYF.

The sample holds many counts of this clonotype. The V and J genes are TRBV6-6 and TRBJ2-3; 7 nucleotides line up with TRBD2. The CDR3 spans 15 residues. V was clipped by 6 bases and J by 2 bases; unmatched bases: 8. Germline-derived CDR1 and CDR2 are MNHNY and SVGAGI (reference sequence). CDR3 residues: CASSPRLAVTDTQYF. CDR3 nucleotide sequence: TGTGCCAGCAGCCCCCGACTAGCCGTCACAGATACGCAGTATTTT.

The chain carries TRBV6-1 and TRBJ1-2; D gene uncertain. The CDR3 sequence is 14 residues long. Germline V gene sequence: CDR1 MNHNS, CDR2 SASEGT. V was clipped by 3 bases and J by 0 bases, with 8 bases between them. The DNA for the CDR3 is TGTGCCAGCAGTGACCACCCGACTAACTATGGCTACACCTTC. This gives the protein CASSDHPTNYGYTF.

Only a few counts were recorded for this clonotype. The V gene is TRBV7-2, the J gene TRBJ1-2; D uncertain. This CDR3 contains 12 residues. V was cut by 3 bases and J by 3 bases, with 5 bases left in between. CDR1 and CDR2 from the germline V gene are SGHTA and FQGNSA. The CDR3 protein is CASSFLHYGYTF. CDR3 DNA sequence: TGTGCCAGCAGCTTTCTCCACTATGGCTACACCTTC.

The rearrangement links TRBV12-3 or TRBV12-4 to TRBJ2-5; 12 nucleotides align to TRBD2. This CDR3 comprises 16 residues. J was trimmed by 7 bases and V by 5 bases; bases with no gene match: 11. DNA for the CDR3: TGTGCCAGCAGTCGCCTGACTAGCGGGGGAGCGGGGACCCAGTACTTC. Protein: CASSRLTSGGAGTQYF.

This clonotype was counted ten times or more. The V call is TRBV18, the J call TRBJ2-3, with D perhaps matching TRBD1 or TRBD2 (5 bases each). CDR1 KGHSH and CDR2 LQKENI come from the germline V gene. V shed 5 bases and J shed 0 bases, with 12 bases lying between them. The CDR3 sequence is 15 residues long. The CDR3 DNA reads as TGTGCCAGCTCAGCTGGGACCCCTAGCACAGATACGCAGTATTTT. Protein sequence: CASSAGTPSTDTQYF.

This clonotype was picked up a small number of times. The chain carries TRBV7-2 and TRBJ2-4, with a possible D match to TRBD1 (5 bases). With 3 bases removed from V and 5 bases from J, the gap between germline ends came to 8 bases. CDR1 SGHTA and CDR2 FQGNSA come from the germline V gene. This CDR3 has 13 amino acids. DNA for the CDR3: TGTGCCAGCAGCTTTGACAGACAAAACATTCAGTACTTC. Protein: CASSFDRQNIQYF.

The rearrangement links TRBV18 to TRBJ1-4, with 7 bases matching TRBD1. The ends lost 2 bases at V and 6 bases at J; junction bases unmatched: 6. The CDR3 extends over 15 amino acids. CDR1 and CDR2 (germline): KGHSH, LQKENI. CDR3 loop: CASSPRDSEYEKLFF. The CDR3 nucleotides are TGTGCCAGCTCACCAAGGGACAGCGAATATGAAAAACTGTTTTTT. The variable domain in full, with the rest retrieved from reference TRBV18 and TRBJ1-4, is NAGVMQNPRHLVRRRGQEARLRCSPMKGHSHVYWYRQLPEEGLKFMVYLQKENIIDESGMPKERFSAEFPKEGPSILRIQQVVRGDSAAYFCASSPRDSEYEKLFFGSGTQLSVL.

This clonotype has just a few counts. The rearrangement uses TRBV7-2 and TRBJ2-1, with D tentatively TRBD1 (5 bases). Trimming took 3 bases from V and 5 from J, leaving 14 bases between them. Germline V gene lookup returns CDR1 SGHTA and CDR2 FQGNSA. The CDR3 extends over 15 amino acids. The CDR3 protein is CASSLLGDRNNEQFF. The CDR3 nucleotides read TGTGCCAGCAGCTTGCTGGGTGACAGAAACAATGAGCAGTTCTTC.

This clonotype was observed many times. This rearrangement joins TRBV20-1 to TRBJ1-1; no firm D call. CDR3 length: 13 amino acids. With 2 bases removed from V and 5 bases from J, the gap between germline ends came to 12 bases. CDR1 and CDR2 from the germline V gene are DFQATT and SNEGSKA (reference sequence). CDR3 DNA sequence: TGCAGTGCTAGATCGCCGGCTGGGACTGAAGCTTTCTTT. Translated: CSARSPAGTEAFF.

This clonotype was detected many times. This chain uses TRBV7-2 with TRBJ1-3; D is unclear. The germline V and J ends were trimmed by 3 bases and 4 bases, with 4 bases remaining between them. Germline-derived CDR1 and CDR2 are SGHTA and FQGNSA. The CDR3 loop spans 12 amino acids. The DNA for the CDR3 is TGTGCCAGCAGCTTCCCGGGAAACACCATATATTTT. The encoded protein is CASSFPGNTIYF.

This clonotype was counted ten times or more. This chain uses TRBV6-1 with TRBJ2-2, with TRBD2 matching 14 bases. The germline gives CDR1 MNHNS, CDR2 SASEGT. The CDR3 has 19 amino acids. The junction had 12 bases not matched to a gene; V was cut back by 5 bases and J by 4 bases. CDR3 nucleotides: TGTGCCAGCAGTCCCTTGGGGACTAGCGGGGGAGCGGCCACCGGGGAGCTGTTTTTT. Its protein is CASSPLGTSGGAATGELFF.

A few counts support this clonotype. V is TRBV20-1 and J is TRBJ2-3, with unresolved D. The CDR3 has 12 amino acids. CDR1 is DFQATT and CDR2 is SNEGSKA in the germline V gene (reference sequence). V was shortened by 6 bases and J by 1 base, with 8 bases between the two germline ends. CDR3 sequence: CSAVQRTDTQYF. The CDR3 bases are TGCAGTGCGGTTCAGCGCACAGATACGCAGTATTTT.

This clonotype has at least ten counts. The chain uses TRBV28 and TRBJ1-4, with a weak D call TRBD1 (5 bases). V dropped 8 bases and J dropped 5 bases, with 9 bases sitting between them. This CDR3 region has 12 residues. CDR1 and CDR2 (germline): MDHEN, SYDVKM. As DNA, the CDR3 is TGTGCCAGCGTGTCAGGGAATGAAAAACTGTTTTTT. The encoded protein is CASVSGNEKLFF.

This clonotype was counted only a few times. The genes are TRBV10-3 and TRBJ1-6; 7 bases align to TRBD1. Trimming cost V 5 bases and J 8 bases; bases outside gene matches: 12. Germline CDR1 and CDR2: ENHRY and SYGVKD. The CDR3 spans 16 residues. CDR3 coding DNA: TGTGCCATCAGTCCGGGACAGAACAAAGGGGATTCACCCCTCCACTTT. Translating it yields CAISPGQNKGDSPLHF.

The sample holds a few counts of this clonotype. The chain has TRBV20-1 and TRBJ1-4; D is possibly TRBD1 (6 bases). This CDR3 spans 14 amino acids. The germline V gene has CDR1 DFQATT and CDR2 SNEGSKA (reference sequence). Trimming removed 3 bases from V and 4 bases from J, with 12 bases in between. CDR3 nucleotide sequence: TGCAGTGCTAGGGTTACAGGGTATAATGAAAAACTGTTTTTT. As protein: CSARVTGYNEKLFF.

This clonotype was seen at least ten times. V gene TRBV12-3 or TRBV12-4 combines with J gene TRBJ2-7, with D unresolved. The CDR3 is 13 amino acids. V lost 3 bases to trimming and J lost 6 bases, with 12 bases between them. The CDR3 region has the DNA TGTGCCAGCAGTTTCGGAATTCTGGGCGAGCAGTACTTC. Amino acid sequence: CASSFGILGEQYF.

Only a few counts were recorded for this clonotype. This rearrangement joins TRBV7-6 to TRBJ2-1; 8 nucleotides align to TRBD2. The CDR3 length is 14 residues. Germline CDR1 SGHVS, CDR2 FNYEAQ. After removal of 2 bases from V and 10 bases from J, the junction contained 7 bases not matched to a gene. CDR3 DNA: TGTGCCAGCAGCTTACCCGGACTAGCAAACGAGCAGTTCTTC. Translating it yields CASSLPGLANEQFF.

The chain links TRBV6-2 or TRBV6-3 to TRBJ2-7; D is perhaps TRBD1 or TRBD2 (5 bases each). The CDR3 extends over 15 amino acids. Germline-derived CDR1 and CDR2 are MNHEY and SVGEGT. V was trimmed by 5 bases and J by 1 base, leaving 15 bases between them. The CDR3 here is CASSIGTAPSYEQYF. CDR3 DNA: TGTGCCAGCAGTATCGGGACGGCTCCTTCCTACGAGCAGTACTTC.

This chain's CDR3 is CASSSGESGANVLTF. The CDR3 DNA sequence: TGTGCCAGCAGCAGTGGGGAGTCTGGGGCCAACGTCCTGACTTTC. The rearrangement links TRBV6-5 to TRBJ2-6; possible D gene TRBD2, 5 bases. This CDR3 spans 15 amino acids. Germline CDR1 and CDR2: MNHEY and SVGAGI. Trimming removed 6 bases at V and 1 base at J, with 10 bases between.